The entry below describes one T cell receptor (beta chain). Germline V gene data show CDR1 as MNHEY and CDR2 as SVGEGT. Trimming cost V 5 bases and J 4 bases, with 9 bases left between them. The CDR3 extends over 12 amino acids. The entry originates in a study of blood T cell repertoires in COVID-19. Study summary: Acute and convalescent COVID-19 specimens originated in the United States, Italy and Spain.

Produced via immunoSEQ multiplex PCR; TCRdb's table is partial and in-frame only. The profile shows roughly 250,000 clones, approximately 85% of them singletons. This clonotype originated in a human donor with COVID-19, enrolled during active disease. The donor label of this sample is uncertain. The sample comprised peripheral blood. V is TRBV6-2 or TRBV6-3 and J is TRBJ2-7; D perhaps matches TRBD1 (5 bases). CDR3 protein: CASSQTVYEQYF. The CDR3 nucleotides read TGTGCCAGCAGTCAGACAGTATACGAGCAGTACTTC.